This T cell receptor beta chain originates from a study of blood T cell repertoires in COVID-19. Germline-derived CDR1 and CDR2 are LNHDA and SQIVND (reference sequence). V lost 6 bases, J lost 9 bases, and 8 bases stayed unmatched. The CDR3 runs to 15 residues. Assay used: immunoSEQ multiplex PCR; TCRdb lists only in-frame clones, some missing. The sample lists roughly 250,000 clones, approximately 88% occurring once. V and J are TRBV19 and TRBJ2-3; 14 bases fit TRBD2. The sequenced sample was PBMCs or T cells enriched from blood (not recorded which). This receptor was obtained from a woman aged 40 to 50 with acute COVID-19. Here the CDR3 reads CASRPGTSGSGTQYF. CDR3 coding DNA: TGTGCCAGTAGGCCAGGGACTAGCGGGAGCGGGACGCAGTATTTT.